The source of this T cell receptor beta chain is a study of T cells in Graves' hyperthyroidism and ophthalmopathy. In making diagnoses, clinical symptoms, serum thyroxine and TRAb, thyroid ultrasound and orbital computed tomography were all used. A roughly 10 ml volume of fresh peripheral blood provided the PBMCs. This clonotype appeared many times. Amplified TCR beta CDR3 regions came from RNA transcripts. RT-PCR in the first round (using the HTBI primer set) targeted the TCR CDR3. TCRdb fed the multiplex PCR reads into MiXCR, producing one record per CDR3 protein. The sample consists of about 410,000 distinct CDR3 sequences, about 15% of them appearing once. Trimming removed 5 bases from V and 4 bases from J, with 20 bases in between. CDR3 size: 16 residues.

Sequenced input: blood. The chain couples TRBV12-3 or TRBV12-4 to TRBJ1-2; D call uncertain. This receptor was identified in a man aged 18 to 29 with Graves' ophthalmopathy. CDR3 amino acids: CASSAPQSAMSYGYTF. The CDR3 nucleotides are TGTGCCAGCAGTGCCCCACAGTCCGCTATGAGCTATGGCTACACCTTC.